These 10 T cell receptor beta chains were all obtained from the same sample, sequenced in a study of shared clonotypes between healthy human individuals. Sequencing was performed with immunoSEQ multiplex PCR; in TCRdb, only in-frame clones are kept and a portion is missing. The sample includes over a million clones, approximately 97% seen only once; the top ten take 1% to 1.5%. Sequences were obtained from naive CD4+ T cells sorted from blood. Subset reported: CD45RA+ positively selected. The receptors stem from a man aged 25-45 years in good health.

V usage is TRBV19 and J usage is TRBJ1-2, with D perhaps matching TRBD1 (5 bases). The germline CDR1 and CDR2 sequences are LNHDA and SQIVND (reference sequence). Trimming cost V 3 bases and J 7 bases, with 15 bases left between them. The length of the CDR3 is 14 residues. The CDR3 reads CASSIPGSYRGYTF. CDR3 DNA sequence: TGTGCCAGTAGTATCCCAGGGTCGTACCGTGGCTACACCTTC. The full variable domain, with the rest looked up from reference TRBV19 and TRBJ1-2, is DGGITQSPKYLFRKEGQNVTLSCEQNLNHDAMYWYRQDPGQGLRLIYYSQIVNDFQKGDIAEGYSVSREKKESFPLTVTSAQKNPTAFYLCASSIPGSYRGYTFGSGTRLTVV.

The sample holds one count of this clone. The V and J genes are TRBV5-1 and TRBJ2-3, with 9 bases fitting TRBD1. The CDR3 runs to 15 residues. The V and J ends lost 4 bases and 5 bases, in that order; junction bases with no gene match: 8. Germline V gene data show CDR1 as SGHRS and CDR2 as YFSETQ. The CDR3 DNA reads as TGCGCCAGCAGCCGTAACAGGGGGCAGGTAGATACGCAGTATTTT. Its translation is CASSRNRGQVDTQYF.

The rearrangement links TRBV7-6 to TRBJ2-1; 9 bases fit TRBD2. The length of the CDR3 is 16 residues. Germline-derived CDR1 and CDR2 are SGHVS and FNYEAQ. Unmatched junction bases numbered 8, after V lost 1 base and J lost 7 bases. CDR3 loop: CASSLVPAGGPNEQFF. CDR3 nucleotides: TGTGCCAGCAGCTTAGTCCCTGCGGGAGGGCCGAATGAGCAGTTCTTC.

The rearrangement uses TRBV6-1 and TRBJ1-4; a possible D gene is TRBD1 (5 bases). Germline V gene data show CDR1 as MNHNS and CDR2 as SASEGT. There are 14 residues in the CDR3. V lost 4 bases and J 7 bases, leaving 13 bases between the germline ends. Here the CDR3 reads CASSASGTGEKLFF. In DNA form, the CDR3 reads TGTGCCAGCAGTGCCTCGGGGACCGGTGAAAAACTGTTTTTT.

This clone was counted once. The gene calls are TRBV7-2 and TRBJ2-3; D is unclear. Germline V gene sequence: CDR1 SGHTA, CDR2 FQGNSA. The CDR3 spans 13 residues. Trimming shortened V by 3 bases and J by 2 bases, and 6 bases separated the two germline ends. The CDR3 region has the DNA TGTGCCAGCAGCTTGGAGTACACAGATACGCAGTATTTT. It encodes CASSLEYTDTQYF.

The rearrangement links TRBV18 to TRBJ1-2; D is uncertain. CDR3 length: 13 residues. V dropped 3 bases and J dropped 6 bases, with 11 bases sitting between them. Germline CDR1 and CDR2: KGHSH and LQKENI. The CDR3 sequence: CASSPGPGDGYTF. In nucleotides, the CDR3 is TGTGCCAGCTCACCTGGGCCAGGTGATGGCTACACCTTC.

This clone was recorded once. This rearrangement joins TRBV28 to TRBJ1-2; D not certain. Deletions cut 6 bases from V and 7 bases from J, with 15 bases between. The CDR3 has 13 amino acids. Germline lookup yields CDR1 MDHEN and CDR2 SYDVKM. CDR3 amino acids: CASSRRVIGGYTF. CDR3 nucleotides: TGTGCCAGCAGCCGAAGGGTGATAGGTGGCTACACCTTC.

V and J are TRBV25-1 and TRBJ2-2; the D gene is possibly TRBD2 (5 bases). CDR3 length: 15 residues. Between the trimmed V and J ends, which lost 4 bases and 2 bases, there was a span of 11 bases. Germline V CDR1 and CDR2: MGHDK, SYGVNS. For the CDR3, the DNA is TGTGCCAGCAGTGTATCCGGGATTAACACCGGGGAGCTGTTTTTT. Translating gives CASSVSGINTGELFF.

The rearrangement links TRBV29-1 to TRBJ2-2; D remains unclear. The germline V gene has CDR1 SQVTM and CDR2 ANQGSEA. V lost 7 bases and J 6 bases, leaving 12 bases between the germline ends. This CDR3 has 12 residues. The CDR3 DNA follows: TGCAGCGCCATAAAAGGTCCCGGGGAGCTGTTTTTT. This sequence encodes CSAIKGPGELFF.

This chain connects TRBV29-1 to TRBJ1-1; D perhaps matches TRBD1 (6 bases). Germline V lookup: CDR1 SQVTM, CDR2 ANQGSEA. CDR3 length: 14 residues. V dropped 6 bases and J dropped 0 bases, with 14 bases sitting between them. CDR3 amino acids: CSVHQGILNTEAFF. CDR3 nucleotides: TGCAGCGTACACCAGGGGATCTTGAACACTGAAGCTTTCTTT. Variable domain in full (rest from reference TRBV29-1 and TRBJ1-1): SAVISQKPSRDICQRGTSLTIQCQVDSQVTMMFWYRQQPGQSLTLIATANQGSEATYESGFVIDKFPISRPNLTFSTLTVSNMSPEDSSIYLCSVHQGILNTEAFFGQGTRLTVV.